This T cell receptor (beta chain) was found in a study of cytomegalovirus exposure and HLA in healthy donors. This clone appeared a single time. The CDR3 is 13 amino acids. Germline lookup yields CDR1 SGHTA and CDR2 FQGNSA. J lost 5 bases, V lost 8 bases, and 5 bases had no gene match. The PCR employed 60 Vbeta primers together with 13 Jbeta primers. Using immunoSEQ multiplex PCR, the repertoire was profiled, and TCRdb retains in-frame clones only, with some absent. The sample has roughly 190,000 clones; around 82% are singletons. Sequenced: PBMCs. V and J are TRBV7-2 and TRBJ2-5; 10 bases align to TRBD2. The sequence was collected from a woman aged 25 to 39 in good health and CMV-seropositive. In nucleotides, the CDR3 is TGTGCCAGCGCCAGCGGGGGGGAGGAGACCCAGTACTTC. Its translation: CASASGGEETQYF.